This TCR beta chain appears in the sequencing data of a study of T cells in Graves' hyperthyroidism and ophthalmopathy. Study-level points and caveats: A 13 V-J signature model discriminated ophthalmopathy versus stable hyperthyroidism.

Stable Graves' hyperthyroidism denoted no ophthalmopathy progression over 18 months. Amplification targeted TCR beta CDR3 regions from RNA transcripts. The study used the HTBI primer set for a first-round RT-PCR of the TCR CDR3. TCRdb ran MiXCR on the multiplex PCR reads and lists one entry per CDR3 protein. The sample includes around 300,000 distinct CDR3 sequences, roughly an eighth of them seen just once. Trimming left V 5 bases short and J 2 bases short, with 14 bases between. Germline V gene data show CDR1 as SGHKS and CDR2 as YYEKEE (reference sequence). The CDR3 sequence is 14 residues long. This clonotype was found many times. Its antigen remains unknown.

The TCR originated in a woman aged 40 to 50 with Graves' hyperthyroidism. The chain employs TRBV5-5 and TRBJ2-7; D is possibly TRBD1 (5 bases). Specimen: blood. CDR3 coding DNA: TGTGCCAGCAGTTGGACACCAGACACCTACGAGCAGTACTTC. It is translated as CASSWTPDTYEQYF.